This T cell receptor beta chain was obtained from a study of blood T cell repertoires in COVID-19. Overall study context: The study drew acute and convalescent COVID-19 samples from the United States, Italy and Spain. From T cells, B-cell-depleted T cells, or PBMCs came the material, which was cDNA or gDNA.

TCRdb keeps only in-frame clones here, not all; method: immunoSEQ multiplex PCR. The sample comprises just under 350,000 clones, around four fifths of which are singletons, and roughly 3% rests with the top ten. The V and J ends lost 3 bases and 4 bases, in that order; junction bases with no gene match: 4. From germline, CDR1 is KGHSH and CDR2 LQKENI. This CDR3 has 14 amino acids. The receptor was isolated from a man aged 25 to 45 with active or convalescent COVID-19. The chain is built from TRBV18 and TRBJ1-1, with 8 bases fitting TRBD1. The specimen sequenced was peripheral blood. The chain's CDR3 is CASSPTGGVTEAFF. CDR3 DNA sequence: TGTGCCAGCTCACCCACAGGGGGGGTCACTGAAGCTTTCTTT. Based on the CDR3 plus reference TRBV18 and TRBJ1-1, the full variable domain is NAGVMQNPRHLVRRRGQEARLRCSPMKGHSHVYWYRQLPEEGLKFMVYLQKENIIDESGMPKERFSAEFPKEGPSILRIQQVVRGDSAAYFCASSPTGGVTEAFFGQGTRLTVV.